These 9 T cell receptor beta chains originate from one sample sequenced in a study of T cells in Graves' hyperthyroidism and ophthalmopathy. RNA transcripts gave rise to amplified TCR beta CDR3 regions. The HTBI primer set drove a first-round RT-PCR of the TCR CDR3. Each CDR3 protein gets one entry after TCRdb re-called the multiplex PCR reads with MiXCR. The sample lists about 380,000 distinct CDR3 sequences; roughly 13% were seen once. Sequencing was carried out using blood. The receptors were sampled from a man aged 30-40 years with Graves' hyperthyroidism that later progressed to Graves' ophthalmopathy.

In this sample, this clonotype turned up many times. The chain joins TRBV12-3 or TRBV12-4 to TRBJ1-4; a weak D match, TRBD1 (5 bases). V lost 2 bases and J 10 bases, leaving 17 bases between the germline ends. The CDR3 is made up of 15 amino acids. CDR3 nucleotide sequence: TGTGCCAGCAGTTTACCCCCCGGCAGGGAGGCAAAACTGTTTTTT. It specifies CASSLPPGREAKLFF.

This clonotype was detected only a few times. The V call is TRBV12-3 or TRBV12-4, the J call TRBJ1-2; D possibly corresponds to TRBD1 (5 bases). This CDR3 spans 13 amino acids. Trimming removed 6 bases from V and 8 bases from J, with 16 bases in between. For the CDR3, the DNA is TGTGCCAGCAGCCCCGGGACGACACAAGGCTACACCTTC. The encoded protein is CASSPGTTQGYTF.

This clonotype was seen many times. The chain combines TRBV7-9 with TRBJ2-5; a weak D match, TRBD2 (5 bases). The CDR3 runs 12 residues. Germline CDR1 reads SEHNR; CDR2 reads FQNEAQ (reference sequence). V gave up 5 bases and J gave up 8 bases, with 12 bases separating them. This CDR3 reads CASSLRTGTQYF. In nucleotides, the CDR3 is TGTGCCAGCAGCCTCCGGACGGGAACCCAGTACTTC.

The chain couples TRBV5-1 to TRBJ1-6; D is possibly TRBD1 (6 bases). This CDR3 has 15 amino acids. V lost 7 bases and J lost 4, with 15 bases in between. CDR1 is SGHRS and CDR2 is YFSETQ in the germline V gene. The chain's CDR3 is CASGSLGAYNSPLHF. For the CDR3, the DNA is TGCGCCAGCGGCTCCCTGGGGGCTTATAATTCACCCCTCCACTTT.

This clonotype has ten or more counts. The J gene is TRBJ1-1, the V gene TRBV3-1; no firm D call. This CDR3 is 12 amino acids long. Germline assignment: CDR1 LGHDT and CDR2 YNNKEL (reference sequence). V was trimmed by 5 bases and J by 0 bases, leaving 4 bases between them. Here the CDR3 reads CASSTLNTEAFF. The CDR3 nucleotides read TGTGCCAGCAGCACACTGAACACTGAAGCTTTCTTT.

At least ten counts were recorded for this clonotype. In DNA form, the CDR3 reads TGTGCCAGCAGCTTAGGAGGGGACTACGAGCAGTACTTC. This translates into CASSLGGDYEQYF. This chain connects TRBV7-9 to TRBJ2-7; the D gene could be TRBD1 or TRBD2 (5 bases each). V lost 1 base and J lost 3, with 7 bases in between. The CDR3 has 13 residues. The germline V gene encodes CDR1 SEHNR and CDR2 FQNEAQ (reference sequence).

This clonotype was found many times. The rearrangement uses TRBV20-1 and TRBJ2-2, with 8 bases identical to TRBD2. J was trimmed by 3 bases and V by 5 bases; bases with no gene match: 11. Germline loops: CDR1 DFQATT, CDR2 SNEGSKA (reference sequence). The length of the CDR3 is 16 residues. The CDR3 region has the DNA TGCAGTGCTCGGGAGAAGCGGGGGTGGTACACCGGGGAGCTGTTTTTT. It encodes CSAREKRGWYTGELFF.

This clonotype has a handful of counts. The CDR3 nucleotides read TGTGCCAGCATAAGCGGGGATGATTACGAGCAGTACTTC. Encoded protein: CASISGDDYEQYF. The chain joins TRBV6-1 to TRBJ2-7; 7 bases are shared with TRBD2. The CDR3 extends over 13 amino acids. Trimming took 7 bases from V and 4 from J; bases not matched to a gene: 7. The germline V gene encodes CDR1 MNHNS and CDR2 SASEGT.

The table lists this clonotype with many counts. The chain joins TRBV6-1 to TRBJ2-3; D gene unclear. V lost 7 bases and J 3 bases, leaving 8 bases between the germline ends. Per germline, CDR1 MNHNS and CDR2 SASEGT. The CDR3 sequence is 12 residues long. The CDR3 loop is CASTLSTDTQYF. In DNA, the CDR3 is TGTGCCAGCACTTTATCTACAGATACGCAGTATTTT.